The 21 T cell receptor beta chains below all came from one sample that was sequenced in a study of T cell changes during pregnancy in multiple sclerosis. The repertoire was sequenced with immunoSEQ multiplex PCR; TCRdb's copy has only in-frame clones and lacks some. Of around 110,000 clones in the sample, about 90% were seen once. The source was peripheral blood, collected after pregnancy. The receptors shown here come from a female donor with multiple sclerosis, enrolled in a pregnancy study.

The chain carries TRBV11-2 and TRBJ2-2; 8 bases are a match to TRBD2. V trimming: 5 bases; J trimming: 1 base; junction bases outside the gene matches: 6. From germline, CDR1 is SGHAT and CDR2 FQNNGV. The CDR3 spans 16 residues. The CDR3 DNA reads TGTGCCAGCAGCCTTCCGGGGGGGGAGAACACCGGGGAGCTGTTTTTT. Amino acids: CASSLPGGENTGELFF.

The chain uses TRBV18 and TRBJ1-6, with 7 bases fitting TRBD1. The CDR3 loop spans 13 amino acids. With 4 bases clipped from V and 6 bases from J, the junction kept 0 bases outside the gene matches. Germline V CDR1 and CDR2: KGHSH, LQKENI. CDR3 sequence: CASSRDSNSPLHF. In DNA, the CDR3 is TGTGCCAGCTCACGGGACAGTAATTCACCCCTCCACTTT.

V and J are TRBV4-1 and TRBJ1-1; the D is unclear. This CDR3 region has 14 residues. Germline values: CDR1 MGHRA, CDR2 YSYEKL. V dropped 2 bases and J dropped 10 bases, with 17 bases sitting between them. This CDR3 reads CASSQPAQPSGAFF. CDR3 coding DNA: TGCGCCAGCAGCCAACCGGCTCAACCCTCGGGAGCTTTCTTT.

This chain connects TRBV5-4 to TRBJ1-2; a weak D match, TRBD1 (6 bases). Trimming removed 4 bases at V and 2 bases at J, with 12 bases between. Germline V gene lookup returns CDR1 SGHNT and CDR2 YYREEE (reference sequence). The CDR3 has 14 residues. The CDR3 coding sequence is TGTGCCAGCAGCCCCCTCGACAGGAACTATGGCTACACCTTC. Its translation: CASSPLDRNYGYTF.

This rearrangement joins TRBV19 to TRBJ1-5, with 8 bases matching TRBD1. The CDR3 loop spans 15 amino acids. Trimming took 4 bases from V and 3 from J; bases not matched to a gene: 5. CDR1 is LNHDA and CDR2 is SQIVND in the germline V gene (reference sequence). CDR3 in DNA: TGTGCCAGTAGTACCCCGACAGGGGTCAATCAGCCCCAGCATTTT. It translates to CASSTPTGVNQPQHF.

This clone was seen a handful of times. V is TRBV2 and J is TRBJ1-1; unclear D gene. The V and J ends lost 3 bases and 1 base respectively, with 9 bases between them. The CDR3 is 14 residues long. Germline V lookup: CDR1 SNHLY, CDR2 FYNNEI. The chain's CDR3 is CASSDGRGNTEAFF. Here the CDR3 DNA reads TGTGCCAGCAGTGATGGGCGGGGGAACACTGAAGCTTTCTTT.

The chain joins TRBV7-9 to TRBJ2-7, with 10 bases that match TRBD2. V dropped 5 bases and J dropped 5; count of bases not matched to a gene: 12. Per germline, CDR1 SEHNR and CDR2 FQNEAQ (reference sequence). The CDR3 consists of 16 residues. The CDR3 sequence is CASSPRRLAGVDEQYF. In DNA, the CDR3 is TGTGCCAGCAGCCCAAGAAGGCTAGCGGGGGTTGACGAGCAGTACTTC.

This chain connects TRBV27 to TRBJ1-5; no reliable D call. The CDR3 sequence is 13 residues long. From germline, CDR1 is MNHEY and CDR2 SMNVEV (reference sequence). The germline V and J ends were trimmed by 2 bases and 6 bases, with 8 bases remaining between them. CDR3 nucleotide sequence: TGTGCCAGCAGTTTACAGTCGGGTCAGCCCCAGCATTTT. Protein sequence: CASSLQSGQPQHF.

V and J are TRBV30 and TRBJ1-4; tentative D call: TRBD1 (5 bases). CDR1 GTSNPN and CDR2 SVGIG come from the germline V gene (reference sequence). V shed 0 bases and J shed 8 bases, with 13 bases lying between them. This CDR3 has 14 amino acids. CDR3: CAWSVSGVGEKLFF. CDR3 DNA: TGTGCCTGGAGTGTATCGGGGGTTGGAGAAAAACTGTTTTTT.

This clone was seen just once. V usage is TRBV11-2 and J usage is TRBJ2-7; 7 nucleotides agree with TRBD1. J lost 5 bases, V lost 5 bases, and 9 bases had no gene match. This CDR3 contains 14 residues. Germline V lookup: CDR1 SGHAT, CDR2 FQNNGV. The CDR3 DNA is TGTGCCAGCAGCCCCCGACAGGGTATCAACGAGCAGTACTTC. Its protein is CASSPRQGINEQYF.

The chain has TRBV27 and TRBJ2-3; no clear D gene. Germline CDR1 reads MNHEY; CDR2 reads SMNVEV (reference sequence). This CDR3 spans 13 amino acids. With 3 bases removed from V and 5 bases from J, the gap between germline ends came to 9 bases. CDR3 loop: CASSFLGGDTQYF. CDR3 sequence (DNA): TGTGCCAGCAGTTTTCTAGGCGGAGATACGCAGTATTTT.

The chain couples TRBV19 to TRBJ2-6; possibly TRBD2 for D (5 bases). Germline V CDR1 and CDR2: LNHDA, SQIVND (reference sequence). V dropped 4 bases and J dropped 0 bases, with 13 bases sitting between them. CDR3 length equals 17 residues. DNA for the CDR3: TGTGCCAGTAGTACGAACGGACTCTCCTCTGGGGCCAACGTCCTGACTTTC. It specifies CASSTNGLSSGANVLTF.

Comment on this clone: This sample also contains other DNA sequences that code for the same CDR3. CDR3 sequence: CASSLKGANTGELFF. The CDR3, as DNA: TGTGCCAGCAGCTTAAAAGGGGCGAACACCGGGGAGCTGTTTTTT. The genes are TRBV7-3 and TRBJ2-2; perhaps TRBD1 as D (5 bases). CDR3 size: 15 residues. Trimming left V 1 base short and J 0 bases short, with 6 bases between. Germline lookup yields CDR1 SGHTA and CDR2 FQGTGA. Complete variable domain (other parts from reference TRBV7-3 and TRBJ2-2): GAGVSQTPSNKVTEKGKYVELRCDPISGHTALYWYRQSLGQGPEFLIYFQGTGAADDSGLPNDRFFAVRPEGSVSTLKIQRTERGDSAVYLCASSLKGANTGELFFGEGSRLTVL.

The chain joins TRBV5-1 to TRBJ2-1; 10 nucleotides agree with TRBD2. Germline V lookup: CDR1 SGHRS, CDR2 YFSETQ. J was trimmed by 0 bases and V by 1 base; bases with no gene match: 7. This CDR3 has 18 residues. The CDR3 DNA is TGCGCCAGCAGCTTGATGTCTAGCGGGAGTAGCTCCTACAATGAGCAGTTCTTC. It codes for CASSLMSSGSSSYNEQFF.

The rearrangement uses TRBV27 and TRBJ2-7; TRBD1 agrees at 8 bases. The CDR3 is made up of 14 amino acids. Germline V gene lookup returns CDR1 MNHEY and CDR2 SMNVEV (reference sequence). After removal of 4 bases from V and 3 bases from J, the junction contained 5 bases not matched to a gene. The CDR3 protein is CASSSYRGFYEQYF. In DNA, the CDR3 is TGTGCCAGCAGTTCCTACAGGGGGTTCTACGAGCAGTACTTC.

This rearrangement joins TRBV5-8 to TRBJ1-1; 7 nucleotides line up with TRBD1. This CDR3 has 17 amino acids. Germline CDR1 SGHTS, CDR2 YDEGEE. V gave up 6 bases and J gave up 0 bases; unmatched junction bases: 14. In DNA, the CDR3 is TGTGCCAGCACTCGGCTGAGGGACAGCTTCATGAACACTGAAGCTTTCTTT. As protein: CASTRLRDSFMNTEAFF.

The chain joins TRBV5-8 to TRBJ1-2; TRBD1 matches at 7 bases. Germline V gene data show CDR1 as SGHTS and CDR2 as YDEGEE. V gave up 4 bases and J gave up 5 bases; unmatched junction bases: 11. CDR3 length: 15 residues. CDR3 DNA sequence: TGTGCCAGCAGCCGCCCCCCGACAGGGTGGTATGGCTACACCTTC. Amino acid sequence: CASSRPPTGWYGYTF.

The chain combines TRBV30 with TRBJ2-7; D remains unclear. Per germline, CDR1 GTSNPN and CDR2 SVGIG (reference sequence). Trimming removed 0 bases at V and 3 bases at J, with 12 bases between. This CDR3 has 14 amino acids. CDR3 residues: CAWSVSLTSYEQYF. CDR3 DNA: TGTGCCTGGAGTGTATCCCTGACAAGCTACGAGCAGTACTTC.

J is TRBJ2-1 and V is TRBV28, with a possible D match to TRBD2 (5 bases). Germline assignment: CDR1 MDHEN and CDR2 SYDVKM. Deletions cut 5 bases from V and 9 bases from J, with 14 bases between. The CDR3 is made up of 13 amino acids. DNA of the CDR3: TGTGCCAGCAGTCCTCCAGGAGGACGTGAGCAGTTCTTC. Protein: CASSPPGGREQFF.

The CDR3 sequence is CASSKTFLQYF. CDR3 sequence (DNA): TGTGCCAGCAGCAAAACATTCCTTCAGTACTTC. This chain joins TRBV28 and TRBJ2-4; D unclear. Germline V gene sequence: CDR1 MDHEN, CDR2 SYDVKM. Trimming removed 6 bases from V and 11 bases from J, with 11 bases in between. The CDR3 is 11 residues long.

V and J are TRBV27 and TRBJ2-6, with a possible D match to TRBD1 (6 bases). Germline CDR1 MNHEY, CDR2 SMNVEV (reference sequence). With 5 bases removed from V and 3 bases from J, the gap between germline ends came to 14 bases. CDR3 size: 16 residues. In DNA form, the CDR3 reads TGTGCCAGCAGTCGACAGGACCCAGGTGGGGCCAACGTCCTGACTTTC. It codes for CASSRQDPGGANVLTF.